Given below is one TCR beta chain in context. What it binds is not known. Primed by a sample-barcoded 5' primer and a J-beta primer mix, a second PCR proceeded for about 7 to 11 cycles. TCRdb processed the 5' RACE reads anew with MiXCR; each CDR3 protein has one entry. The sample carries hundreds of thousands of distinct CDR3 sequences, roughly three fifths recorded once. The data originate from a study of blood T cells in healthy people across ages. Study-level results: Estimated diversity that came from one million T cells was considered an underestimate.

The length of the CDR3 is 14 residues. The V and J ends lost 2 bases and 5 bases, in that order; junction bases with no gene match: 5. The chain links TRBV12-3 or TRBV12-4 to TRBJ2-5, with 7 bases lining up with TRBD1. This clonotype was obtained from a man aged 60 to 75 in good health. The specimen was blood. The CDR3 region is CASSLRARGETQYF. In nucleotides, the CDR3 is TGTGCCAGCAGTTTAAGGGCCAGGGGGGAGACCCAGTACTTC.